These 12 T cell receptor beta chains were all obtained from the same sample, sequenced in a study of OX40 agonist ivuxolimab in advanced cancers. Produced via immunoSEQ multiplex PCR; TCRdb's table is partial and in-frame only. The profile shows about 79,000 clones, 70% to 90% of them singletons. Specimen: CD4+ or CD8+ T cells sorted from blood, collected in a trial of the OX40 agonist ivuxolimab. These receptor sequences come from an adult with an advanced solid tumor such as melanoma, head and neck, liver or kidney cancer.

This clone has a handful of counts. The chain combines TRBV18 with TRBJ2-1; 9 nucleotides align to TRBD1. J gave up 3 bases and V 2 bases, and 2 bases lay outside the gene matches. Germline CDR1 KGHSH, CDR2 LQKENI. The length of the CDR3 is 15 residues. CDR3 sequence (DNA): TGTGCCAGCTCACCAGACAGGGGGATCTACAATGAGCAGTTCTTC. This translates into CASSPDRGIYNEQFF.

V gene TRBV6-5 combines with J gene TRBJ2-5; TRBD1 matches at 7 bases. There are 15 residues in the CDR3. Germline values: CDR1 MNHEY, CDR2 SVGAGI. V was clipped by 1 base and J by 5 bases; unmatched bases: 7. The CDR3 loop reads CASSYLGQQGETQYF. The DNA for the CDR3 is TGTGCCAGCAGTTACTTGGGACAGCAAGGGGAGACCCAGTACTTC.

The V gene is TRBV19, the J gene TRBJ2-3; D gene uncertain. CDR3 size: 17 residues. Trimming removed 0 bases at V and 3 bases at J, with 16 bases between. Per the germline V gene, CDR1 is LNHDA and CDR2 is SQIVND (reference sequence). The CDR3 here is CASSIDLIGRSTDTQYF. The CDR3 DNA sequence: TGTGCCAGTAGTATAGATCTAATCGGGCGATCGACAGATACGCAGTATTTT.

This chain connects TRBV18 to TRBJ2-1; 14 nucleotides match TRBD2. Germline trimming cut 6 bases from V and 1 base from J; bases unmatched to any gene: 2. In germline, CDR1 is KGHSH, CDR2 LQKENI. There are 16 residues in the CDR3. CDR3 sequence reads: CASSRTSGRSYNEQFF. CDR3 nucleotide sequence: TGTGCCAGCTCCCGGACTAGCGGGAGGTCCTACAATGAGCAGTTCTTC.

This clone was observed at least ten times. V and J are TRBV7-9 and TRBJ2-2, with D hard to call. Germline-derived CDR1 and CDR2 are SEHNR and FQNEAQ (reference sequence). This CDR3 spans 16 amino acids. The germline V and J ends were trimmed by 3 bases and 4 bases, with 15 bases remaining between them. In DNA form, the CDR3 reads TGTGCCAGCAGCTTTGAACAGATCGGTTCCACCGGGGAGCTGTTTTTT. This sequence encodes CASSFEQIGSTGELFF.

This clone was counted once. This chain joins TRBV19 and TRBJ2-1, with a tentative D call TRBD1 (6 bases). Germline-derived CDR1 and CDR2 are LNHDA and SQIVND (reference sequence). V shed 0 bases and J shed 5 bases, with 14 bases lying between them. This CDR3 contains 16 residues. This chain's CDR3 is CASSIDPGDPHNEQFF. CDR3 DNA: TGTGCCAGTAGTATAGATCCAGGGGATCCCCACAATGAGCAGTTCTTC. The whole variable domain, remainder taken from reference TRBV19 and TRBJ2-1, is DGGITQSPKYLFRKEGQNVTLSCEQNLNHDAMYWYRQDPGQGLRLIYYSQIVNDFQKGDIAEGYSVSREKKESFPLTVTSAQKNPTAFYLCASSIDPGDPHNEQFFGPGTRLTVL.

The sample holds a few counts of this clone. The gene calls are TRBV4-1 and TRBJ2-5, with 11 bases aligning to TRBD2. Germline trimming cut 1 base from V and 5 bases from J; bases unmatched to any gene: 9. The germline V gene encodes CDR1 MGHRA and CDR2 YSYEKL. CDR3 length: 17 residues. The CDR3 DNA follows: TGCGCCAGCAGCCAAGCCTCTAGCGGGAGGCGGTATGAGACCCAGTACTTC. This encodes CASSQASSGRRYETQYF.

V is TRBV11-2 and J is TRBJ2-1, with TRBD1 as a possible D gene (5 bases). The CDR3 is 13 residues long. The V end was cut by 7 bases, the J end by 7 bases, with 14 bases between. The germline V gene has CDR1 SGHAT and CDR2 FQNNGV. In DNA, the CDR3 is TGTGCCAGCACTCTAGACTCAGGGAATGAGCAGTTCTTC. This gives the protein CASTLDSGNEQFF.

The rearrangement links TRBV7-9 to TRBJ2-1; possible D gene TRBD1, 6 bases. Germline V gene lookup returns CDR1 SEHNR and CDR2 FQNEAQ (reference sequence). Trimming pared 1 base from V and 8 bases from J, leaving 9 bases between. CDR3 length: 13 amino acids. The CDR3 loop reads CASSLGGQDEQFF. The CDR3, as DNA: TGTGCCAGCAGCTTAGGGGGGCAGGATGAGCAGTTCTTC.

V and J are TRBV28 and TRBJ2-1, with D uncertain. Germline V lookup: CDR1 MDHEN, CDR2 SYDVKM. The CDR3 has 12 residues. The V end lost 1 base, the J end lost 7 bases, and 5 bases lay between the germline ends. CDR3 sequence (DNA): TGTGCCAGCAGTTTATTAGAGAATGAGCAGTTCTTC. Translating gives CASSLLENEQFF. Based on the CDR3 plus reference TRBV28 and TRBJ2-1, the full variable domain is DVKVTQSSRYLVKRTGEKVFLECVQDMDHENMFWYRQDPGLGLRLIYFSYDVKMKEKGDIPEGYSVSREKKERFSLILESASTNQTSMYLCASSLLENEQFFGPGTRLTVL.

This clone was seen only once. This chain joins TRBV5-1 and TRBJ1-6; possible D gene TRBD1, 6 bases. Germline assignment: CDR1 SGHRS and CDR2 YFSETQ. This CDR3 is 16 amino acids long. Trimming took 1 base from V and 7 from J, leaving 15 bases between them. CDR3 coding DNA: TGCGCCAGCAGCTTGATGGGGGGCTCTCCGAATTCACCCCTCCACTTT. Protein product: CASSLMGGSPNSPLHF. Together with reference TRBV5-1 and TRBJ1-6, the CDR3 gives the full variable domain: KAGVTQTPRYLIKTRGQQVTLSCSPISGHRSVSWYQQTPGQGLQFLFEYFSETQRNKGNFPGRFSGRQFSNSRSEMNVSTLELGDSALYLCASSLMGGSPNSPLHFGNGTRLTVT.

The chain links TRBV19 to TRBJ2-3, with 7 bases identical to TRBD2. With V trimmed by 7 bases and J by 4 bases, 14 bases remained unmatched. CDR1 is LNHDA, CDR2 SQIVND, per germline (reference sequence). This CDR3 spans 16 amino acids. CDR3 sequence (DNA): TGTGCCAGTAACCACCCCGGACTAGGGTTGGCAGATACGCAGTATTTT. Translation gives CASNHPGLGLADTQYF.